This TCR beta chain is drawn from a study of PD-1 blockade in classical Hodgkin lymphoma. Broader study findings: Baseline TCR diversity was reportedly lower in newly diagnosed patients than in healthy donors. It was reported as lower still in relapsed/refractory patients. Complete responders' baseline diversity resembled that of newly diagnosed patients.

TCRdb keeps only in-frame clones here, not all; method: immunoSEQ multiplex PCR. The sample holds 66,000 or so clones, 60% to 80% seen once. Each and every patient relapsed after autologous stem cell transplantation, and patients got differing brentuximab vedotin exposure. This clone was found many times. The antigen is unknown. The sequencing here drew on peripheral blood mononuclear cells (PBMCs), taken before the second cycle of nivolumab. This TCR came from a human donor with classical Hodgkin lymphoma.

The CDR3 sequence: CASSEGQGVISGNTIYF. The DNA for the CDR3 is TGTGCCAGCAGTGAGGGGCAGGGGGTTATCTCTGGAAACACCATATATTTT. V gene TRBV2 combines with J gene TRBJ1-3, with 7 bases matching TRBD1. The trim removed 3 bases at V and 0 bases at J, leaving 8 bases unmatched. The CDR3 totals 17 residues. Germline V lookup: CDR1 SNHLY, CDR2 FYNNEI.